This T cell receptor (beta chain) was sequenced in a study of blood T cell repertoires in COVID-19 (dated by TCRdb to 2020 to 2022). Regarding the study in general: The collaborator samples originated in the United States, Italy and Spain and spanned the acute and convalescent phases of COVID-19. The prospective study material was composed of cDNA or gDNA derived from T cells, B-cell-depleted T cells, or PBMCs. Subjects who had been exposed to COVID-19, were actively infected with it, or had recovered from it provided the deeply sampled blood TCRbeta repertoires that made up the dataset. The repertoires were made available in a free public database intended to serve as a resource for research on the immune response to SARS-CoV-2. Samples came from the ongoing ImmuneRACE study (first 160 participants) plus 1,254 subjects from 6 global collaborators. The sample metadata nearly always contained a de-identified subject ID, COVID-19 status, age in years and sex. Where available, HLA class I and class II types were taken from metadata supplied by the sample provider and were not determined by assay-based typing. The paper's findings and limits, for the study overall: Clinical and demographic metadata were provided uncurated, with the amount varying by source and participant.

TCRbeta CDR3 regions were amplified from genomic DNA using the immunoSEQ Assay, a bias-controlled multiplex PCR. Per the authors' processing: The number of nucleated cells in each sample was estimated from the amplification of reference gene primers within the assay. To quantify the absolute abundance of each unique TCRbeta CDR3 rearrangement, sequence reads were collapsed and filtered. For each sample, productive Simpson clonality was calculated as the square root of Simpson's diversity index across productive rearrangements. The source is immuneACCESS, and TCRdb retained only in-frame sequences with V and J called. Part of the clones is not carried over; for the studies checked, unresolved V genes explain less than half of this, and the remainder is unexplained. The DNA was the basis for D and trimming; V, J and clone size are from that table. The sample table holds a few hundred thousand clones, of which around 83% were seen once. 1.2% to 1.5% of the sample rests with the top ten.

For this clone: The target of this receptor is not known. No base quality values were provided; no much bigger clone lies one nucleotide off.

Another Seattle source contributed samples from volunteer blood donors who had recovered from COVID-19. Collaborating institutions collected whole blood in K2EDTA tubes following their own protocols. For TCRbeta analysis, collaborators shipped samples as frozen whole blood, isolated PBMCs, or DNA extracted from either of those sample types. The source of this sequence is a woman aged 40-49 years who had recovered from COVID-19. The sequenced sample was peripheral blood.

The CDR3 loop reads CASSLLGGNQPQHF. The nucleotide sequence is TGTGCCAGCAGTTTATTGGGGGGAAATCAGCCCCAGCATTTT. The chain employs TRBV27 and TRBJ1-5; a weak D assignment points to TRBD1 (5 bases agree). A distance of 8 bases separates the germline ends of V and J, which lose 1 base and 4 bases respectively. From a lookup of the germline V gene (reference sequence), CDR1 and CDR2 are MNHEY and SMNVEV. The CDR3 numbers 14 residues from cysteine through phenylalanine. CDR3 DNA only is kept here, 42 bases in frame from base 1.